The 21 T cell receptor beta chains below were found in one sample sequenced in a study of beta chain features in type 1 diabetes. Study findings and constraints: Patients with Type 1 diabetes showed moderately but significantly shorter TCRB CDR3s in all four CD4+ subsets.

Investigators reverse transcribed all isolated RNA, so they sequenced expressed TCRB transcripts. Data came from immunoSEQ multiplex PCR; TCRdb stores just in-frame clones and leaves some out. The sample lists 20,000 to 25,000 clones, roughly 70% seen once, with around 1.1% in the top ten. Antigens of these TCRs are unknown. Sequencing was performed on stem cell memory CD4+ T cells from blood. The receptor source for this set is a middle-aged woman with type 1 diabetes.

The rearrangement uses TRBV28 and TRBJ1-2; D is ambiguous. Germline V gene data show CDR1 as MDHEN and CDR2 as SYDVKM. The CDR3 totals 14 residues. With 7 bases removed from V and 7 bases from J, the gap between germline ends came to 19 bases. The CDR3 is CASTNGYEKRGYTF. In DNA, the CDR3 is TGTGCCAGCACGAACGGGTACGAGAAGCGTGGCTACACCTTC.

The J gene is TRBJ1-2, the V gene TRBV5-1, with 8 bases lining up with TRBD1. CDR3 length equals 13 residues. The ends lost 4 bases at V and 3 bases at J; junction bases unmatched: 2. The germline gives CDR1 SGHRS, CDR2 YFSETQ. The CDR3 DNA reads as TGCGCCAGCAGCCTACAGGGGGACTATGGCTACACCTTC. Translation: CASSLQGDYGYTF.

The chain recombines TRBV6-1 with TRBJ1-4, with TRBD1 identical over 7 bases. CDR1 MNHNS and CDR2 SASEGT come from the germline V gene. The length of the CDR3 is 15 residues. V lost 6 bases to trimming and J lost 5 bases; unmatched junction nucleotides: 9. The CDR3 nucleotides read TGTGCCAGCAGCCACCCGGGACAGAGGAATGAAAAACTGTTTTTT. Residues: CASSHPGQRNEKLFF.

V is TRBV7-9 and J is TRBJ2-3; no clear D gene. In germline, CDR1 is SEHNR, CDR2 FQNEAQ (reference sequence). This CDR3 region has 16 residues. The ends were cut back, 5 bases at V and 5 bases at J, with 20 bases in the middle. The CDR3 DNA sequence: TGTGCCAGCAGCCGCCCCCAGTTACTGAGAGGAGATACGCAGTATTTT. Residues: CASSRPQLLRGDTQYF. Full variable domain (missing parts from reference TRBV7-9 and TRBJ2-3): DTGVSQNPRHKITKRGQNVTFRCDPISEHNRLYWYRQTLGQGPEFLTYFQNEAQLEKSRLLSDRFSAERPKGSFSTLEIQRTEQGDSAMYLCASSRPQLLRGDTQYFGPGTRLTVL.

The chain couples TRBV9 to TRBJ2-2, with 7 positions matching TRBD1. Trimming cost V 1 base and J 3 bases; bases outside gene matches: 6. This CDR3 region has 16 residues. Germline-derived CDR1 and CDR2 are SGDLS and YYNGEE. The CDR3 spells CASSVLGTAHTGELFF. The CDR3 coding sequence is TGTGCCAGCAGCGTACTTGGGACAGCCCACACCGGGGAGCTGTTTTTT.

The CDR3 loop is CASSLRGQNTEAFF. For the CDR3, the DNA is TGTGCCAGCAGCTTAAGGGGCCAGAACACTGAAGCTTTCTTT. The chain has TRBV7-9 and TRBJ1-1; TRBD1 might be the D (5 bases). Germline V gene lookup returns CDR1 SEHNR and CDR2 FQNEAQ (reference sequence). This CDR3 is built from 14 residues. V was pared by 2 bases and J by 1 base, with 8 bases between.

The chain has TRBV7-3 and TRBJ1-5, with D possibly being TRBD1 (6 bases). CDR1 is SGHTA and CDR2 is FQGTGA in the germline V gene. V lost 5 bases and J 7 bases, leaving 18 bases between the germline ends. CDR3 length: 15 residues. The CDR3 spells CASSRLTGLLQPQHF. CDR3 coding DNA: TGTGCCAGCAGCCGACTCACAGGGCTACTGCAGCCCCAGCATTTT.

V and J are TRBV28 and TRBJ1-6; 10 bases are shared with TRBD1. V was pared by 10 bases and J by 10 bases, with 7 bases of the junction left unmatched. The CDR3 runs 13 residues. From germline, CDR1 is MDHEN and CDR2 SYDVKM. The CDR3: CAIPGTGESPLHF. DNA for the CDR3: TGTGCCATCCCCGGGACAGGGGAATCACCCCTCCACTTT.

In this sample, this clone turned up once. The chain carries TRBV10-3 and TRBJ2-5; perhaps TRBD1 as D (5 bases). V lost 4 bases and J lost 5, with 14 bases in between. CDR3 length equals 14 residues. From germline, CDR1 is ENHRY and CDR2 SYGVKD. CDR3 nucleotide sequence: TGTGCCATCAGTGGCCAGGGCGCGGTTGAGACCCAGTACTTC. It encodes CAISGQGAVETQYF.

The rearrangement joins TRBV6-5 to TRBJ1-1; 8 bases map to TRBD1. There are 15 residues in the CDR3. V shed 4 bases, J shed 0 bases, and the junction held 4 bases outside the gene matches. Germline lookup yields CDR1 MNHEY and CDR2 SVGAGI. The chain's CDR3 is CASSSPGGLNTEAFF. The CDR3, as DNA: TGTGCCAGCAGTTCTCCAGGGGGCCTGAACACTGAAGCTTTCTTT.

This clone has only a few counts. Since the CDR3 does not end with the conserved phenylalanine or tryptophan, this likely comes from a read error. V and J are TRBV5-5 and TRBJ1-1; D gene ambiguous. Trimming cost V 4 bases and J 1 base, with 8 bases left between them. In germline, CDR1 is SGHKS, CDR2 YYEKEE (reference sequence). The CDR3 length is 13 residues. The CDR3 protein is CASSPTPNTEAFL. DNA of the CDR3: TGTGCCAGCAGCCCGACACCGAACACTGAAGCTTTCCTT.

The chain combines TRBV6-5 with TRBJ1-2, with TRBD1 as a possible D gene (6 bases). The CDR3 has 14 amino acids. Germline CDR1 and CDR2: MNHEY and SVGAGI. Between the trimmed V and J ends, which lost 6 bases and 2 bases, there was a span of 13 bases. This chain's CDR3 is CASSNTGSNYGYTF. For the CDR3, the DNA is TGTGCCAGCAGCAACACAGGGTCGAACTATGGCTACACCTTC.

The rearrangement links TRBV5-4 to TRBJ1-1, with D perhaps matching TRBD1 (5 bases). With 3 bases removed from V and 3 bases from J, the gap between germline ends came to 12 bases. In germline, CDR1 is SGHNT, CDR2 YYREEE (reference sequence). The CDR3 length is 14 residues. The CDR3: CASSWGPGDTEAFF. The DNA for the CDR3 is TGTGCCAGCAGCTGGGGCCCTGGGGACACTGAAGCTTTCTTT.

This CDR3 reads CASSRQTSGSGTGELFF. Written as DNA, the CDR3 is TGCGCCAGCAGCCGGCAGACTAGCGGGAGTGGTACCGGGGAGCTGTTTTTT. V gene TRBV5-1 combines with J gene TRBJ2-2, with 12 bases aligning to TRBD2. V shed 4 bases and J 5 bases; nucleotides not matched to a gene: 9. Germline V gives CDR1 SGHRS, CDR2 YFSETQ. The CDR3 runs to 17 residues.

The V gene is TRBV7-9, the J gene TRBJ1-1, with TRBD1 matching over 9 bases. The CDR3 is 15 residues long. Looked up from germline, CDR1 is SEHNR and CDR2 is FQNEAQ (reference sequence). The trim removed 5 bases at V and 6 bases at J, leaving 10 bases unmatched. CDR3 sequence reads: CASSASTGGPAEAFF. CDR3 nucleotides: TGTGCCAGCAGCGCCTCGACAGGGGGACCGGCTGAAGCTTTCTTT. The variable domain in full, completed from reference TRBV7-9 and TRBJ1-1, reads DTGVSQNPRHKITKRGQNVTFRCDPISEHNRLYWYRQTLGQGPEFLTYFQNEAQLEKSRLLSDRFSAERPKGSFSTLEIQRTEQGDSAMYLCASSASTGGPAEAFFGQGTRLTVV.

The CDR3 region is CASSSHRGYNEQFF. CDR3 DNA: TGTGCCAGCAGCTCCCACAGGGGCTACAATGAGCAGTTCTTC. The gene calls are TRBV11-2 and TRBJ2-1; 7 bases match TRBD1. V gave up 4 bases and J gave up 3 bases; unmatched junction bases: 3. Germline lookup yields CDR1 SGHAT and CDR2 FQNNGV. This CDR3 region has 14 residues.

The chain is built from TRBV14 and TRBJ2-5; 8 bases fit TRBD2. Germline V gene sequence: CDR1 SGHDN, CDR2 FVKESK. The CDR3 is made up of 16 amino acids. The junction had 9 bases not matched to a gene; V was cut back by 2 bases and J by 4 bases. CDR3 bases: TGTGCCAGCAGCCAACCCGCGGGGGGAAGGAGAGAGACCCAGTACTTC. This codes for CASSQPAGGRRETQYF.

The genes are TRBV18 and TRBJ2-1, with 7 bases identical to TRBD2. V lost 3 bases to trimming and J lost 9 bases; unmatched junction nucleotides: 8. CDR1 is KGHSH and CDR2 is LQKENI in the germline V gene. The CDR3 is 14 amino acids. CDR3: CASSPGRERSEQFF. The CDR3 coding sequence is TGTGCCAGCTCACCGGGGCGGGAGCGGAGTGAGCAGTTCTTC. The variable domain in full, with the rest retrieved from reference TRBV18 and TRBJ2-1, is NAGVMQNPRHLVRRRGQEARLRCSPMKGHSHVYWYRQLPEEGLKFMVYLQKENIIDESGMPKERFSAEFPKEGPSILRIQQVVRGDSAAYFCASSPGRERSEQFFGPGTRLTVL.

This chain uses TRBV7-2 with TRBJ2-2; TRBD2 aligns across 7 bases. Germline-derived CDR1 and CDR2 are SGHTA and FQGNSA. This CDR3 is 17 amino acids long. V was pared by 5 bases and J by 5 bases, with 14 bases of the junction left unmatched. CDR3 nucleotides: TGTGCCAGCAGCCAGCCTGGGACTACGGGGAGGACCGGGGAGCTGTTTTTT. It encodes CASSQPGTTGRTGELFF.

The chain carries TRBV5-4 and TRBJ1-2; D is ambiguous. CDR1 and CDR2 (germline): SGHNT, YYREEE (reference sequence). The CDR3 spans 11 residues. Trimming took 0 bases from V and 10 from J, leaving 7 bases between them. CDR3: CASSLGHFYTF. The CDR3, as DNA: TGTGCCAGCAGCTTGGGACACTTCTACACCTTC.

The rearrangement links TRBV5-4 to TRBJ2-2; 8 bases map to TRBD1. J was trimmed by 7 bases and V by 3 bases; bases with no gene match: 11. The germline gives CDR1 SGHNT, CDR2 YYREEE (reference sequence). The length of the CDR3 is 16 residues. CDR3 in amino acids: CASSSGQGRYGGELFF. CDR3 DNA: TGTGCCAGCAGCTCTGGACAGGGTCGGTATGGCGGGGAGCTGTTTTTT.